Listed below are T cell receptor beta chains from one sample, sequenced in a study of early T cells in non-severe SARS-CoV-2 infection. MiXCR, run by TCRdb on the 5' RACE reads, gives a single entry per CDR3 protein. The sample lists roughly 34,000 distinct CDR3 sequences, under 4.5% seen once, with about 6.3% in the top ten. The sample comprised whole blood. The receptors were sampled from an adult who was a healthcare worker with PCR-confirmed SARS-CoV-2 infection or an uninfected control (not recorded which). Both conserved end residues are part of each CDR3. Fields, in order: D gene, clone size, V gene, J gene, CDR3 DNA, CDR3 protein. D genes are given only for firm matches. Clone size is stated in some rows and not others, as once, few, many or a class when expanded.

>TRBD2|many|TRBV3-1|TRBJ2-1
TGTGCCAGCAGCCGAAGACCCAGCGGGAGAGGCGATGAGCAGTTCTTC
CASSRRPSGRGDEQFF
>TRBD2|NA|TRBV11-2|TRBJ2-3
TGTGCCAGCAGCCTGGGGGTCAGCGGGAGTGTACGCACAGATACGCAGTATTTT
CASSLGVSGSVRTDTQYF
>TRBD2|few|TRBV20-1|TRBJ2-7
TGCAGTGCTAGAGGAGCCCGACTAGCGGGGCCACCCCCTCTTGGCGAGCAGTACTTC
CSARGARLAGPPPLGEQYF
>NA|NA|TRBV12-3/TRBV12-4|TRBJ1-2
TGTGCCAGCAGTTTATTGGCCGGGGGCTACACCTTC
CASSLLAGGYTF
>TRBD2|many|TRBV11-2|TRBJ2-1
TGTGCCAGCAGCCACGGGGGGGCCTACAATGAGCAGTTCTTC
CASSHGGAYNEQFF
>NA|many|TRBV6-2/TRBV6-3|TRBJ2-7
TGTGCCAGCATGAGGACTGTGGCTTCCTACGAGCAGTACTTC
CASMRTVASYEQYF
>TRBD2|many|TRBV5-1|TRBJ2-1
TGCGCCAGCAGCCAACTAGCGGGAGAAAGGAATGAGCAGTTCTTC
CASSQLAGERNEQFF
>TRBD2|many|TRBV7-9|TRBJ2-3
TGTGCCAGCAACGTCCGGGGCGGAGCGGGGGACACAGATACGCAGTATTTT
CASNVRGGAGDTDTQYF
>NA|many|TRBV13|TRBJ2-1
TGTGCCAGCAGCTTAAACAGGATGAGCTCCTACAATGAGCAGTTCTTC
CASSLNRMSSYNEQFF
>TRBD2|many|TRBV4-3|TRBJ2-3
TGCGCCAGCAGCCAAGCCACTAGCGGGGGAGTAGATACGCAGTATTTT
CASSQATSGGVDTQYF
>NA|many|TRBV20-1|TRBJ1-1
TGCAGTGCTAGTCTGGGACCGAACACTGAAGCTTTCTTT
CSASLGPNTEAFF
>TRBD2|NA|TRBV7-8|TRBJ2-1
TGTGCCAGCAGCGAGCGGACTAGCGGTAATACAGAGCAGTTCTTC
CASSERTSGNTEQFF
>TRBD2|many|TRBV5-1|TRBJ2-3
TGCGCCAGCAGCTTGATGGCTAGCGGTAACACAGATACGCAGTATTTT
CASSLMASGNTDTQYF
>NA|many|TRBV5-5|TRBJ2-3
TGTGCCAGCAGCTTGGAGAATCTAGGCACAGATACGCAGTATTTT
CASSLENLGTDTQYF
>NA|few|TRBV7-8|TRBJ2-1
TGTGCCAGCTTGCGAGCGCTATCCTACAATGAGCAGTTCTTC
CASLRALSYNEQFF
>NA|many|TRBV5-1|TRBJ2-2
TGCGCCAAGCAGTTACACGCTGAGACCGGGGAGCTGTTTTTT
CAKQLHAETGELFF
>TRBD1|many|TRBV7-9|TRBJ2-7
TGTGCCAGCAGCTTAGTCCGGACAGGGGACGAGCAGTACTTC
CASSLVRTGDEQYF
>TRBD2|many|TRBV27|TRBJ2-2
TGTGCCAGCAGTTTTACGGGGACTAGCGGGAACACCGGGGAGCTGTTTTTT
CASSFTGTSGNTGELFF
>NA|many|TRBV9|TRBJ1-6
TGTGCCAGCAGCGTAGGCGGGGGAGGATCACCCCTCCACTTT
CASSVGGGGSPLHF
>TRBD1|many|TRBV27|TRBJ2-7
TGTGCCAGCAGGGGGACAGGGCGCGGGGAGCAGTACTTC
CASRGTGRGEQYF
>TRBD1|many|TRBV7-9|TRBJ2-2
TGTGCCAGCAGCGGGACAGGGGCGAACACCGGGGAGCTGTTTTTT
CASSGTGANTGELFF
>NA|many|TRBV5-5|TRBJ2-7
TGTGCCAGCAGCTTCCGAACGGAGCCCAACGAGCAGTACTTC
CASSFRTEPNEQYF
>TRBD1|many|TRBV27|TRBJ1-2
TGTGCCAGCAGTTCGGGACAGCCTCCTTATGGCTACACCTTC
CASSSGQPPYGYTF
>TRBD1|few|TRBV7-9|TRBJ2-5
TGTGCCAGCAGCGCTACAGGGGCTGGGATCCAAGAGACCCAGTACTTC
CASSATGAGIQETQYF